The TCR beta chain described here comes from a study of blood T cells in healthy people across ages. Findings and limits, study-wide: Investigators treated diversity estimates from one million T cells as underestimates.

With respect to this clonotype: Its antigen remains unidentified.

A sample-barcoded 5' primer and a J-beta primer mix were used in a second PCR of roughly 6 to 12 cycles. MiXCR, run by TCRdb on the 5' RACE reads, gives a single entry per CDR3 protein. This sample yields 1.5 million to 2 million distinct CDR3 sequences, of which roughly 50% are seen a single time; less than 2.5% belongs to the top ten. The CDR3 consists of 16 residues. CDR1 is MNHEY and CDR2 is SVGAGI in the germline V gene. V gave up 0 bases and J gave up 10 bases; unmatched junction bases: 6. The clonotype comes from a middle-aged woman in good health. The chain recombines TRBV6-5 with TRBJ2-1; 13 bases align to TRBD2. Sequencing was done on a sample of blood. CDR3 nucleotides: TGTGCCAGCAGTTACTCTAGGGGGACTAGCGGGGTCGAGCAGTTCTTC. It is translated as CASSYSRGTSGVEQFF.